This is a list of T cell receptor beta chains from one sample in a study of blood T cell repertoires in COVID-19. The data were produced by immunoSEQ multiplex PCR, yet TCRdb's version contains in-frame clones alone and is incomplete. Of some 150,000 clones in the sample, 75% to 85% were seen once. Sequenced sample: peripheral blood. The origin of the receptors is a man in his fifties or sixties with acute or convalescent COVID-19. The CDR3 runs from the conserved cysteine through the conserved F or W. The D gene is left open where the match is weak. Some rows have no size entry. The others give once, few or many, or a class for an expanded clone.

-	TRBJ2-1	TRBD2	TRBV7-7	TGTGCTAGCAGCTTAGACGGCGGGAGTAGCCATGAGCAGTTCTTC	CASSLDGGSSHEQFF
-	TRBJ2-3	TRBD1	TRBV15	TGTGCCACCAGCCTAGGGAGACAGGGTCTCACAGATACGCAGTATTTT	CATSLGRQGLTDTQYF
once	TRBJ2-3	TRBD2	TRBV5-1	TGCGCCAGCAGCTTGGACCATTTTAGCGGGAGGGCGGAAGATACGCAGTATTTT	CASSLDHFSGRAEDTQYF
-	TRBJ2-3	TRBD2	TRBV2	TGTGCCATCAAGGGGACTAGCGGGAGGATAGATACGCAGTATTTT	CAIKGTSGRIDTQYF
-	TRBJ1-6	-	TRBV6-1	TGTGCCAGCAGTGAAGCCACCTTTCAGGCCCTCCACTTT	CASSEATFQALHF
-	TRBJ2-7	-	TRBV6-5	TGTGCCAGCAGTCAGGACACCTTCTACGAGCAGTACTTC	CASSQDTFYEQYF
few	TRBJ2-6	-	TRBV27	TGTGCCAGCAGTTTCGGGGGCTCTGGGGCCAACGTCCTGACTTTC	CASSFGGSGANVLTF
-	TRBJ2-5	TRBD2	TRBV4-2	TGTGCCAGCAGCCTTAGACTAGCGGGAGATGCGTTAAGGGGGGAGACCCAGTACTTC	CASSLRLAGDALRGETQYF
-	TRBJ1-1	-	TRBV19	TGTGCCAGTAGTATACGGTTCCTCATGAACACTGAAGCTTTCTTT	CASSIRFLMNTEAFF
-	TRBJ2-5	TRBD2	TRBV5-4	TGTGCCAGCAGCTCGGGGACTAGCGGGATAGGGACCCAGTACTTC	CASSSGTSGIGTQYF
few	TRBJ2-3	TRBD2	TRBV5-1	TGCGCCAGCAGACAATTAGCGGGAGCCACAGATACGCAGTATTTT	CASRQLAGATDTQYF
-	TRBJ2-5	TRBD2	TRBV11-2	TGTGCCAGCAGCTATAGCGGGGTTCTCCAAGAGACCCAGTACTTC	CASSYSGVLQETQYF
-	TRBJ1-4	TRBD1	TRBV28	TGTGCCAGCAGTTCCTCCGGGACAGCGAATGAAAAACTGTTTTTT	CASSSSGTANEKLFF
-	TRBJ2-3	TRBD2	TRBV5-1	TGCGCCAGCAGCTTGGCCTGGACTAGCGGGACCGGCACAGATACGCAGTATTTT	CASSLAWTSGTGTDTQYF
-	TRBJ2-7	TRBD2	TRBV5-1	TGCGCCAGCAGCTTCAGCGGGAGTTCCTACGAGCAGTACTTC	CASSFSGSSYEQYF
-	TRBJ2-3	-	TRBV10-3	TGTGCCACCCTCAGGGGTAGCACAGATACGCAGTATTTT	CATLRGSTDTQYF
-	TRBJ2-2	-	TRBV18	TGTGCCAGCTCACCACCGGAGGGAATAAGCACCGGGGAGCTGTTTTTT	CASSPPEGISTGELFF
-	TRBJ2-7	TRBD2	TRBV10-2	TGCGCCAGCAGTGATGAGCGGGAGGCTCTCGAGCAGTACTTC	CASSDEREALEQYF
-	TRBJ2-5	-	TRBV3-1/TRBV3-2	TGTGCCAGCAGCCAAGACTCTTTCCAAGAGACCCAGTACTTC	CASSQDSFQETQYF
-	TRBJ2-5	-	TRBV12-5	TGTGCTAGTGGTTCAACGCTAACGGAGACCCAGTACTTC	CASGSTLTETQYF
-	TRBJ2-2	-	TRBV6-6	TGTGCCAGCAGTTACCTTCTCCCGGCGAACACCGGGGAGCTGTTTTTT	CASSYLLPANTGELFF
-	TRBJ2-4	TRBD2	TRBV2	TGTGCCAGCAGTCCGCCGGGACTAGCGGGAGGGCCGTACTTC	CASSPPGLAGGPYF
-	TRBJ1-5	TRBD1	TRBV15	TGTGCCACCAGCAGACGACAGGGGGGGAATCAGCCCCAGCATTTT	CATSRRQGGNQPQHF
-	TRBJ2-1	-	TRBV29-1	TGCAGCGTCGGAGGGGTGAGCGGGTTGACTTACAATGAGCAGTTCTTC	CSVGGVSGLTYNEQFF
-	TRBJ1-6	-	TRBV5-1	TGCGCCAGCAGCTTGGGGGGGGAGATTTCACCCCTCCACTTT	CASSLGGEISPLHF
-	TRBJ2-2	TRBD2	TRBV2	TGTGCCAGCAACCCCGGTAGCGGGAGCACCGGGGAGCTGTTTTTT	CASNPGSGSTGELFF
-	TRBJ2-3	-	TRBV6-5	TGTGCCAGCAGTTACTCTGGGGCCCCGAGCACAGATACGCAGTATTTT	CASSYSGAPSTDTQYF
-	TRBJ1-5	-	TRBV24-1	TGTGCCACCAGTGAATCGGACAGACTCAATCAGCCCCAGCATTTT	CATSESDRLNQPQHF
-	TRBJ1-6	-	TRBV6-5	TGTGCCAGCAGCGAGACAGAGGCCTATAATTCACCCCTCCACTTT	CASSETEAYNSPLHF
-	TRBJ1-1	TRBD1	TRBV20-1	TGCAAGGGACAGGGAGGAACTGAAGCTTTCTTT	CKGQGGTEAFF
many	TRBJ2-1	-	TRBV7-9	TGTGCCAGCAGCTTAGGGGGGCCAATCAATGAGCAGTTCTTC	CASSLGGPINEQFF
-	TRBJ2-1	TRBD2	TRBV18	TGTGCCGGGGGAGGGCTGTACAATGAGCAGTTCTTC	CAGGGLYNEQFF
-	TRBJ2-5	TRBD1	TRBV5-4	TGTGCCAATCCGGCGGACAGGGGGCGAGAGACCCAGTACTTC	CANPADRGRETQYF
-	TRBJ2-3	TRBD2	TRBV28	TGTGCCAGCAGCTCTCCAGCGGGAGGGCCTACAGATACGCAGTATTTT	CASSSPAGGPTDTQYF
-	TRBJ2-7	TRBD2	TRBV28	TGTGCCAGCAGTTTTCGGACTAGGTCCGAGCAGTACTTC	CASSFRTRSEQYF
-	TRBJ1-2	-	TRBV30	TGTGCCTGGAGTGCGAAAGGGGCACCTTCAGCTAACTATGGCTACACCTTC	CAWSAKGAPSANYGYTF
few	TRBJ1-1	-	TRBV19	TGTGCCAGTAGTCCTCCGGGACCCGGGGGCACTGAAGCTTTCTTT	CASSPPGPGGTEAFF
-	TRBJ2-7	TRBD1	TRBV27	TGTGCCAGCAGTCCAGCGGGACAGGGGGCGGGCGAGCAGTACTTC	CASSPAGQGAGEQYF
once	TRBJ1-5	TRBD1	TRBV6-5	TGTGCCAGCAGCGGGACAGGGGGCCCGAATCAGCCCCAGCATTTT	CASSGTGGPNQPQHF
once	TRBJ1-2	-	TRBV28	TGTGCCAGCAGCCCTGGGGGGGGGCTCTATGGCTACACCTTC	CASSPGGGLYGYTF
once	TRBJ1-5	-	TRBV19	-	CASSVLTGKAISPSIF
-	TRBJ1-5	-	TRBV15	TGTGCCACCAGCAGAGATAGCGGTATTAACCAGCCCCAGCATTTT	CATSRDSGINQPQHF
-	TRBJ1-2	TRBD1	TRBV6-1	TGTGCCAGCAGTGAACCCCAGGGGGCGCGTGGCGGCTACACCTTC	CASSEPQGARGGYTF
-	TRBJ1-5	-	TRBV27	TGTGCCAGCAGTCCCTCCTCTGGACAGATCAATCAGCCCCAGCATTTT	CASSPSSGQINQPQHF
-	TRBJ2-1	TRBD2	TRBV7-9	TGTGCCAGGAGCCCCCTAGCGGGAGGGTACAATGAGCAGTTCTTC	CARSPLAGGYNEQFF
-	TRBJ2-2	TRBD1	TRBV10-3	TGTGCCACAGCCCGGGACAGGGAAAACACCGGGGAGCTGTTTTTT	CATARDRENTGELFF
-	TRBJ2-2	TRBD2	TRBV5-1	TGCGCCAGCAGCTTGGGCGGGAGGGCCACCGGGGAGCTGTTTTTT	CASSLGGRATGELFF
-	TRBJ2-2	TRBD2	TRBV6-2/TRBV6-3	TGTGCCAGCAGTTCCGACCGTAGCGGGGACACCGGGGAGCTGTTTTTT	CASSSDRSGDTGELFF
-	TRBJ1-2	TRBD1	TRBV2	TGTGCCAGCAGTGAAACGGGACAGGAGGTCTATGGCTACACCTTC	CASSETGQEVYGYTF
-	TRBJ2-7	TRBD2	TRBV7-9	TGTGCCAGCAGCTCCACTAGGACTAGCGGGGGAACCTACGAGCAGTACTTC	CASSSTRTSGGTYEQYF
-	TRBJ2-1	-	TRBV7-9	TGTGCCAGCAGCTTCGCGGGTGAGCAGTTCTTC	CASSFAGEQFF
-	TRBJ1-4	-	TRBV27	TGTGCCAGCAGTTTCGGACACAGCACAAAACTGTTTTTT	CASSFGHSTKLFF
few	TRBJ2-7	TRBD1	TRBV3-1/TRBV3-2	TGTGCCAGCAGCCTCCGCGGGACAGGGGTCCGCGAGCAGTACTTC	CASSLRGTGVREQYF
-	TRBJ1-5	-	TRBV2	TGTGCCAGCAGTGAAGGGGTGGGCAGCAATCAGCCCCAGCATTTT	CASSEGVGSNQPQHF
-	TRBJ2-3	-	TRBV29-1	TGCAGCGTTCCCCTAGGGGCCGATACGCAGTATTTT	CSVPLGADTQYF
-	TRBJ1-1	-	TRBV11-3	TGTGCCAGCAGCTCCGGGAATTATGCTGAAGCTTTCTTT	CASSSGNYAEAFF